The 19 T cell receptor beta chains below were found in one sample sequenced in a study of shared clonotypes between healthy human individuals (TCRdb year 2020). Preparation of the library involved the immunoSEQ multiplex PCR assay. The table was pulled from immuneACCESS by TCRdb, which kept in-frame rearrangements only. Such tables lose some clones; where checked, under half of the loss comes from unresolved V genes, and the rest has no known cause. The sample records about 730,000 clones, roughly 72% of which are singletons. The top ten clonotypes cover about 1.7% of the sample. Material: memory CD4+ T cells sorted from blood. In the paper's terms, the cell subset or site label means: CD45RA-negative fraction. These TCRs come from a woman aged 25 to 39 in good health.

This clone came up a few times. The V gene is TRBV27, the J gene TRBJ1-5, with D hard to call. The CDR3 contains 14 residues. With 4 bases removed from V and 9 bases from J, the gap between germline ends came to 16 bases. Germline V gives CDR1 MNHEY, CDR2 SMNVEV (reference sequence). CDR3 DNA sequence: TGTGCCAGCAGTTCGGACGGATCAATCATGCCCCAGCATTTT. Translating it yields CASSSDGSIMPQHF.

The rearrangement links TRBV25-1 to TRBJ2-3; TRBD2 matches at 9 bases. Germline-derived CDR1 and CDR2 are MGHDK and SYGVNS. The CDR3 covers 15 residues. V lost 6 bases, J lost 5 bases, and 9 bases stayed unmatched. The CDR3 nucleotides are TGTGCCAGCAGAGGGAGAGCGGGAGGTATAGATACGCAGTATTTT. It is translated as CASRGRAGGIDTQYF.

The rearrangement uses TRBV28 and TRBJ2-6; no clear D. Germline CDR1 reads MDHEN; CDR2 reads SYDVKM. This CDR3 has 16 amino acids. Trimming shortened V by 5 bases and J by 0 bases, and 11 bases separated the two germline ends. CDR3: CASSHGTSSGANVLTF. CDR3 DNA: TGTGCCAGCAGTCACGGAACGAGCTCTGGGGCCAACGTCCTGACTTTC.

V and J are TRBV6-5 and TRBJ2-1, with TRBD2 matching over 7 bases. This CDR3 has 11 residues. Trimming cost V 5 bases and J 13 bases; bases outside gene matches: 5. Germline CDR1 MNHEY, CDR2 SVGAGI. CDR3 residues: CASSERGSQFF. The CDR3 coding sequence is TGTGCCAGCAGTGAACGCGGGAGCCAGTTCTTC.

This chain uses TRBV28 with TRBJ2-7; 12 nucleotides match TRBD2. Unmatched junction bases numbered 7, after V lost 8 bases and J lost 5 bases. The germline V gene encodes CDR1 MDHEN and CDR2 SYDVKM. The CDR3 runs to 14 residues. The CDR3 spells CASRPSGRANEQYF. As DNA, the CDR3 is TGTGCCAGCCGGCCTAGCGGGAGGGCCAACGAGCAGTACTTC.

The genes are TRBV11-3 and TRBJ2-7; unclear D gene. The germline V gene encodes CDR1 SGHNT and CDR2 YENEEA. This CDR3 spans 14 amino acids. V lost 3 bases and J lost 6, with 15 bases in between. The CDR3 sequence: CASSFQAGYGEQYF. The DNA of the CDR3 is TGTGCCAGCAGCTTTCAAGCCGGATACGGCGAGCAGTACTTC.

This clone was seen just once. This chain links TRBV6-1 with TRBJ1-4; TRBD1 matches 11 bases. Germline CDR1 is MNHNS and CDR2 is SASEGT. This CDR3 comprises 16 residues. J was trimmed by 2 bases and V by 2 bases; bases with no gene match: 1. CDR3 nucleotide sequence: TGTGCCAGCAGTGAAAGGGACAGGGGGACTAATGAAAAACTGTTTTTT. Protein sequence: CASSERDRGTNEKLFF.

In its sample, this clone was seen once. This rearrangement joins TRBV28 to TRBJ2-7, with a possible D match to TRBD1 (5 bases). V was clipped by 7 bases and J by 2 bases, with 12 bases between them. The germline CDR1 and CDR2 sequences are MDHEN and SYDVKM. The CDR3 length is 13 residues. CDR3 protein: CASTPSGPYEQYF. The CDR3 bases are TGTGCCAGCACCCCCTCAGGGCCCTACGAGCAGTACTTC.

With regard to this clone: The sample contains more than one DNA sequence encoding this CDR3. This sequence joins TRBV4-1 and TRBJ2-7; 11 nucleotides align to TRBD2. The CDR3 is made up of 15 amino acids. Germline values: CDR1 MGHRA, CDR2 YSYEKL. V trimming: 2 bases; J trimming: 2 bases; junction bases outside the gene matches: 2. The DNA of the CDR3 is TGCGCCAGCAGCCAAATGGGACTAGCGGCCTACGAGCAGTACTTC. Translating it yields CASSQMGLAAYEQYF.

The chain recombines TRBV29-1 with TRBJ1-2; D is perhaps TRBD1 (6 bases). The V gene's germline CDR1 is SQVTM and CDR2 ANQGSEA. The V end lost 5 bases, the J end lost 10 bases, and 20 bases lay between the germline ends. The CDR3 has 13 amino acids. The CDR3 sequence: CSVSGVGDVDYTF. The CDR3 region has the DNA TGCAGCGTTTCAGGGGTGGGGGATGTTGACTACACCTTC.

The gene calls are TRBV19 and TRBJ1-5, with D possibly matching TRBD1 (5 bases). The CDR3 has 15 residues. The V end was cut by 0 bases, the J end by 4 bases, with 10 bases between. The germline V gene encodes CDR1 LNHDA and CDR2 SQIVND (reference sequence). The chain's CDR3 is CASSIEGTGNQPQHF. In DNA, the CDR3 is TGTGCCAGTAGTATAGAAGGGACGGGAAATCAGCCCCAGCATTTT.

This sequence joins TRBV7-9 and TRBJ2-7; TRBD2 agrees at 12 bases. Trimming at V came to 2 bases and at J to 3 bases, leaving 5 bases not matched to a gene. In germline, CDR1 is SEHNR, CDR2 FQNEAQ (reference sequence). CDR3 length: 16 residues. For the CDR3, the DNA is TGTGCCAGCAGCTTATTGCAGACTAGCGGGGGCTACGAGCAGTACTTC. Translation: CASSLLQTSGGYEQYF. The full variable domain, its missing parts supplied by reference TRBV7-9 and TRBJ2-7, is DTGVSQNPRHKITKRGQNVTFRCDPISEHNRLYWYRQTLGQGPEFLTYFQNEAQLEKSRLLSDRFSAERPKGSFSTLEIQRTEQGDSAMYLCASSLLQTSGGYEQYFGPGTRLTVT.

V is TRBV2 and J is TRBJ1-1, with no clear D. This CDR3 region has 11 residues. The germline gives CDR1 SNHLY, CDR2 FYNNEI. Trimming took off 6 bases at V and 11 bases at J, with 13 bases between the two ends. The CDR3 loop is CASRAFSLAFF. For the CDR3, the DNA is TGTGCCAGCAGGGCTTTTAGTTTGGCTTTCTTT.

The chain combines TRBV10-3 with TRBJ2-1; 12 bases fit TRBD1. This CDR3 is built from 16 residues. CDR1 is ENHRY, CDR2 SYGVKD, per germline. V lost 1 base to trimming and J lost 7 bases; unmatched junction nucleotides: 5. The CDR3 sequence: CAISEYMGQGANEQFF. CDR3 sequence (DNA): TGTGCCATCAGTGAGTATATGGGACAGGGGGCGAATGAGCAGTTCTTC.

This chain connects TRBV28 to TRBJ2-7; D may be TRBD2 (5 bases). The V and J ends lost 6 bases and 3 bases respectively, with 9 bases between them. CDR3 size: 12 residues. Germline loops: CDR1 MDHEN, CDR2 SYDVKM. CDR3 region: CASRGSFYEQYF. The CDR3 DNA reads as TGTGCCAGCAGGGGGAGCTTCTACGAGCAGTACTTC.

This clone is deemed medium-sized. CDR3 amino acids: CASSPQTDSSGNTIYF. The CDR3 region has the DNA TGTGCCAGCTCACCCCAGACGGATAGCTCTGGAAACACCATATATTTT. The V and J genes are TRBV18 and TRBJ1-3, with unresolved D. The CDR3 has 16 residues. Germline V gene sequence: CDR1 KGHSH, CDR2 LQKENI. V gave up 3 bases and J gave up 0 bases, with 12 bases separating them.

V gene TRBV5-1 combines with J gene TRBJ2-1; 7 nucleotides agree with TRBD2. The CDR3 runs 16 residues. CDR1 is SGHRS and CDR2 is YFSETQ in the germline V gene. V shed 0 bases and J 3 bases; nucleotides not matched to a gene: 6. The CDR3 here is CASSLGASGNYNEQFF. CDR3 in DNA: TGCGCCAGCAGCTTGGGAGCTAGCGGAAACTACAATGAGCAGTTCTTC.

A single count supports this clone. The chain has TRBV19 and TRBJ2-5, with 13 positions matching TRBD2. The DNA end lines up better with TRBJ2-7; the J call may be wrong. Germline CDR1 LNHDA, CDR2 SQIVND (reference sequence). The CDR3 is 15 residues long. CDR3 coding DNA: TGTGCCAGTAGTACTCGGACTAGCGGGAGCTACGAGCAGTACTTC. This codes for CASSTRTSGSYEQYF.

V usage is TRBV5-1 and J usage is TRBJ2-7; 8 positions match TRBD1. The CDR3 loop spans 15 amino acids. The germline CDR1 and CDR2 sequences are SGHRS and YFSETQ. Unmatched junction bases numbered 9, after V lost 2 bases and J lost 5 bases. As DNA, the CDR3 is TGCGCCAGCAGCTTTTTCCTGGACAGGGATCACGAGCAGTACTTC. It specifies CASSFFLDRDHEQYF.